This T cell receptor (beta chain) was captured by sequencing in a study of blood T cells in healthy people across ages. The study drew donors from healthy Caucasian individuals in Russia aged roughly 6 to 90. Per sample, a minimum of 6 million PBMCs were isolated. Trimming pared 4 bases from V and 6 bases from J, leaving 1 base between. Germline V gene data show CDR1 as MDHEN and CDR2 as SYDVKM. This CDR3 contains 10 residues. Then a second PCR, running about 6 to 11 cycles, was carried out with a sample-barcoded 5' primer and a J-beta primer mix. Researchers report that each sample yielded at least 2.5 million CDR3-containing paired-end reads. Using its own MiXCR run on the 5' RACE reads, TCRdb lists one record per CDR3 protein. Of hundreds of thousands of distinct CDR3 sequences detected, approximately 52% appear once; the ten largest clones hold about 13%.

The source of this sequence is a woman older than 75 in good health. Sequencing used blood. The chain is built from TRBV28 and TRBJ1-5; D gene unclear. CDR3 in amino acids: CASSSQPQHF. CDR3 in DNA: TGTGCCAGCAGTTCTCAGCCCCAGCATTTT.